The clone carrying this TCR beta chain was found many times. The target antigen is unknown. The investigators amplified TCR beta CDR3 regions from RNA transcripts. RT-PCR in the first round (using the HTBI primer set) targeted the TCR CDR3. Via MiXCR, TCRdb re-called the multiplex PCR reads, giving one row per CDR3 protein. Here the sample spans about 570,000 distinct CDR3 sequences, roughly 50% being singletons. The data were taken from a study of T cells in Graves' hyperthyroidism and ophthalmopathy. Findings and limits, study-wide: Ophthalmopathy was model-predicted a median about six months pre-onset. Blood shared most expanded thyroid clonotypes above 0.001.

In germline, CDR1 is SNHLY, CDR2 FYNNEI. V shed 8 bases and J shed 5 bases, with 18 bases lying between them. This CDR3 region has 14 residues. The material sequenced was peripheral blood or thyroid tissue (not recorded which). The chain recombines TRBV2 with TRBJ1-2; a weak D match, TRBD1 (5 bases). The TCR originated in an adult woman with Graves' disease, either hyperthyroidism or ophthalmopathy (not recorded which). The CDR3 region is CASQPGAGRYGYTF. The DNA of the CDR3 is TGTGCCAGCCAGCCCGGGGCAGGGAGGTATGGCTACACCTTC.